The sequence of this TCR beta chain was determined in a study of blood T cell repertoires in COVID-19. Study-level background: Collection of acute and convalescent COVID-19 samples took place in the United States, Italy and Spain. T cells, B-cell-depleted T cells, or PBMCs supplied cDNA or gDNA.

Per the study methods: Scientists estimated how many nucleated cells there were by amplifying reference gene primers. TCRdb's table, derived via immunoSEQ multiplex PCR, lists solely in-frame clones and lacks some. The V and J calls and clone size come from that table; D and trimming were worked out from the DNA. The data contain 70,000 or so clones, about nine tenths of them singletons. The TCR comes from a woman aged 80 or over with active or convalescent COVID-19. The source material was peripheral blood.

CDR3 in amino acids: CASSLTTGTEAFF. The CDR3 bases are TGTGCCAGCAGCTTAACTACAGGGACTGAAGCTTTCTTT. This rearrangement joins TRBV7-9 to TRBJ1-1, with TRBD1 as a possible D gene (6 bases). The germline V gene encodes CDR1 SEHNR and CDR2 FQNEAQ (reference sequence). CDR3 length: 13 amino acids. V was trimmed by 2 bases and J by 5 bases, leaving 9 bases between them.